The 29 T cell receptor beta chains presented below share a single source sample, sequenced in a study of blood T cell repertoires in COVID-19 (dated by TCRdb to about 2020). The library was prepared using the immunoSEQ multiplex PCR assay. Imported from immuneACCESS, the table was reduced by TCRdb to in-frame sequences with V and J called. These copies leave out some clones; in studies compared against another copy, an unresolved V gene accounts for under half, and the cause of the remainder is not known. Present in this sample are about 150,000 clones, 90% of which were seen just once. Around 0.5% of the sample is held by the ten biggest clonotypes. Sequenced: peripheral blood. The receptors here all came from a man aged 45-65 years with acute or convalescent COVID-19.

CDR3 loop: CASKGQAQETQYF. Written as DNA, the CDR3 is TGTGCCAGCAAGGGACAGGCCCAAGAGACCCAGTACTTC. The rearrangement uses TRBV3-1 (or the pseudogene TRBV3-2) and TRBJ2-5; the match to TRBD1 covers 8 bases. Germline V gives CDR1 LGHDT, CDR2 YNNKEL (reference sequence). This CDR3 contains 13 residues. Losses at the gene ends were 7 bases for V and 1 base for J; bases not matched to a gene: 2.

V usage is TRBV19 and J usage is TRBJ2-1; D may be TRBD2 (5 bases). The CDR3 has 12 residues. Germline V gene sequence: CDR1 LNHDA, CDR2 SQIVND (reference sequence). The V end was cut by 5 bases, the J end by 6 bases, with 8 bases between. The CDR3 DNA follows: TGTGCCAGTAGTGGCGGGCCCAATGAGCAGTTCTTC. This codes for CASSGGPNEQFF.

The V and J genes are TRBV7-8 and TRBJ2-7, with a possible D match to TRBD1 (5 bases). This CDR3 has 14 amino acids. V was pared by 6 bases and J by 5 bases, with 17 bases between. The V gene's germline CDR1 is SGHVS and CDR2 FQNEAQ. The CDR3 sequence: CASSLQGSGDEQYV. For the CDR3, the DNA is TGTGCCAGCAGTCTCCAGGGTTCCGGTGACGAGCAGTACGTC.

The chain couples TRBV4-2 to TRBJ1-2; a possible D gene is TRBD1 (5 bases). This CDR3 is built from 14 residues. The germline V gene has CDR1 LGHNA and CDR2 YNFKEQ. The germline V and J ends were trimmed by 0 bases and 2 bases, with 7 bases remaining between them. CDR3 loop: CASSQEGPNYGYTF. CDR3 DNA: TGTGCCAGCAGCCAAGAGGGGCCCAACTATGGCTACACCTTC.

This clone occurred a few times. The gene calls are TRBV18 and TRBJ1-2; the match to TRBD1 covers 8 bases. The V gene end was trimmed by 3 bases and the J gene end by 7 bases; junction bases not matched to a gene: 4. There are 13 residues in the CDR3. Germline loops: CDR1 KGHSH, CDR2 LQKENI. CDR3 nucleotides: TGTGCCAGCTCACCGGACAGGGAGGCTGGCTACACCTTC. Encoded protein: CASSPDREAGYTF.

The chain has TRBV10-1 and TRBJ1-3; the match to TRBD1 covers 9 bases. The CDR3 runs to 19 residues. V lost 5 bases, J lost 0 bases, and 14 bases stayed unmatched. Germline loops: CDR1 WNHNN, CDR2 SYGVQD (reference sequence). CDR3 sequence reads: CASSIHPLGQGGSGNTIYF. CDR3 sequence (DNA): TGCGCCAGCAGTATCCATCCCCTGGGACAGGGAGGCTCTGGAAACACCATATATTTT.

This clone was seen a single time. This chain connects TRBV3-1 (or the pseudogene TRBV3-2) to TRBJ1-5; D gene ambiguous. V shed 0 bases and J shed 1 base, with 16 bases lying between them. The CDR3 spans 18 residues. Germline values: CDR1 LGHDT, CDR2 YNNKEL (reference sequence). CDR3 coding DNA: TGTGCCAGCAGCCAAGAAGTCCTCCGGGATTGGAGCAATCAGCCCCAGCATTTT. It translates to CASSQEVLRDWSNQPQHF.

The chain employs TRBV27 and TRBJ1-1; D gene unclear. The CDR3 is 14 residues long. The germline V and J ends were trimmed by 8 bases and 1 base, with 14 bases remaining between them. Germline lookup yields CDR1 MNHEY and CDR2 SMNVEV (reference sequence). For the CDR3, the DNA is TGTGCCAGCCTTTCGTGGGCCACGAACACTGAAGCTTTCTTT. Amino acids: CASLSWATNTEAFF.

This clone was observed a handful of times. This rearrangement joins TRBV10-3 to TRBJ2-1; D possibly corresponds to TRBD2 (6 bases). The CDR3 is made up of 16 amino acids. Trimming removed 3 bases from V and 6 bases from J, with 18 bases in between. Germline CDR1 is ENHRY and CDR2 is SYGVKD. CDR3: CAISEMRAGPVNEQFF. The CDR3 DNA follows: TGTGCCATCAGTGAAATGCGGGCGGGACCGGTCAATGAGCAGTTCTTC.

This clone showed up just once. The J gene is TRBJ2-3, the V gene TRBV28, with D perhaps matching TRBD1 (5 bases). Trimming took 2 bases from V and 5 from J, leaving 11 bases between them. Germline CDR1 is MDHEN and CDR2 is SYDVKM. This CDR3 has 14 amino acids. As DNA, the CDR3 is TGTGCCAGCAGTTTAAACCACAGGCGAGATACGCAGTATTTT. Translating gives CASSLNHRRDTQYF.

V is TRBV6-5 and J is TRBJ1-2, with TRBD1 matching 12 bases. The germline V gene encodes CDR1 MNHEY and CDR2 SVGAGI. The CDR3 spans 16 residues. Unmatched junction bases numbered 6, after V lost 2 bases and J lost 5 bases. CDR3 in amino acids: CASSYTSGQGAYGYTF. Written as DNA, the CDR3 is TGTGCCAGCAGTTACACATCGGGACAGGGGGCATATGGCTACACCTTC.

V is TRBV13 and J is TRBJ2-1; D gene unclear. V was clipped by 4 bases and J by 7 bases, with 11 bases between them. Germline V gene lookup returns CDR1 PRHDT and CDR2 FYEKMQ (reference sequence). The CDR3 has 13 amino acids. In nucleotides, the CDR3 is TGTGCCAGCAGCTCTTATTACATAAATGAGCAGTTCTTC. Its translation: CASSSYYINEQFF.

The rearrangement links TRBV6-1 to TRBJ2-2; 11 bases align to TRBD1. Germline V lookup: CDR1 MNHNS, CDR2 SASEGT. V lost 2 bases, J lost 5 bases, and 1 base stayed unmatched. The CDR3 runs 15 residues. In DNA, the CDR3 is TGTGCCAGCAGTGAATGGGACAGGGGGACCGGGGAGCTGTTTTTT. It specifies CASSEWDRGTGELFF.

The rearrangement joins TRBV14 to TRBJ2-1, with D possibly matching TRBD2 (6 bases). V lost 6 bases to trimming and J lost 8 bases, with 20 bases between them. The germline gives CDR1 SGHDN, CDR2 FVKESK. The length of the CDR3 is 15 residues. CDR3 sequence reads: CASRPLRDLTDEQFF. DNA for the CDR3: TGTGCCAGCAGACCTTTGCGGGACCTAACAGATGAGCAGTTCTTC. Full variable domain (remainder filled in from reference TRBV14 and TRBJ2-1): EAGVTQFPSHSVIEKGQTVTLRCDPISGHDNLYWYRRVMGKEIKFLLHFVKESKQDESGMPNNRFLAERTGGTYSTLKVQPAELEDSGVYFCASRPLRDLTDEQFFGPGTRLTVL.

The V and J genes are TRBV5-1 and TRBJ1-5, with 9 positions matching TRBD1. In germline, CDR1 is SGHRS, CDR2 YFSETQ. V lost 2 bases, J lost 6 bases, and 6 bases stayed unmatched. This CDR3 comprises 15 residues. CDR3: CASSLEGQGGQPQHF. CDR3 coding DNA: TGCGCCAGCAGCTTAGAGGGACAGGGAGGTCAGCCCCAGCATTTT. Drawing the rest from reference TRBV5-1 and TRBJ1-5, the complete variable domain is KAGVTQTPRYLIKTRGQQVTLSCSPISGHRSVSWYQQTPGQGLQFLFEYFSETQRNKGNFPGRFSGRQFSNSRSEMNVSTLELGDSALYLCASSLEGQGGQPQHFGDGTRLSIL.

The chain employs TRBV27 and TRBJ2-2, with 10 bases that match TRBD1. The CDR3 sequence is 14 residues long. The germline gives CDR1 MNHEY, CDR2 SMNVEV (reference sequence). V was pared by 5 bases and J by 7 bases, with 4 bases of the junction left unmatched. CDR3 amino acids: CASSPDRGRGELFF. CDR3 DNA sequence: TGTGCCAGCAGTCCCGACAGGGGGCGCGGGGAGCTGTTTTTT.

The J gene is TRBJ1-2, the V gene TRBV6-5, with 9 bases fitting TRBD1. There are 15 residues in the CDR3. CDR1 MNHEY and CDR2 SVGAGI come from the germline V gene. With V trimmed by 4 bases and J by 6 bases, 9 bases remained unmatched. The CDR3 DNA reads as TGTGCCAGCAGTTGGGAACATGGACAGGGGAATGGCTACACCTTC. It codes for CASSWEHGQGNGYTF.

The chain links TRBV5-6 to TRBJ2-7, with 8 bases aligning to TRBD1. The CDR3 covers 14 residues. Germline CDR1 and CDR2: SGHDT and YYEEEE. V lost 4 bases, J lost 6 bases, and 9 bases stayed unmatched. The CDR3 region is CASSRMDRDGEQYV. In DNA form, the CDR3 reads TGTGCCAGCAGCAGGATGGACAGGGACGGCGAGCAGTACGTC.

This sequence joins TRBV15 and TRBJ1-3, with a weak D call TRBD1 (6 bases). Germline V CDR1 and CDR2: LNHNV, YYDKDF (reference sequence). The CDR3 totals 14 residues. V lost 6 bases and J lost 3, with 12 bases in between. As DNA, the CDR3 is TGTGCCACCAGTAAGCAGGGGAATGGAAACACCATATATTTT. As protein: CATSKQGNGNTIYF.

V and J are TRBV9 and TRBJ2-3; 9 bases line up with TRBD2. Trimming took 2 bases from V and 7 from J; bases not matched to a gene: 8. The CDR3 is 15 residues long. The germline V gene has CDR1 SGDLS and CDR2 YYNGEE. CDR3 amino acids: CASSVSSGAGNTQYF. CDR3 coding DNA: TGTGCCAGCAGCGTCTCTAGCGGGGCGGGGAATACGCAGTATTTT. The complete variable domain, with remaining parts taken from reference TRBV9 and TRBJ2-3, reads DSGVTQTPKHLITATGQRVTLRCSPRSGDLSVYWYQQSLDQGLQFLIQYYNGEERAKGNILERFSAQQFPDLHSELNLSSLELGDSALYFCASSVSSGAGNTQYFGPGTRLTVL.

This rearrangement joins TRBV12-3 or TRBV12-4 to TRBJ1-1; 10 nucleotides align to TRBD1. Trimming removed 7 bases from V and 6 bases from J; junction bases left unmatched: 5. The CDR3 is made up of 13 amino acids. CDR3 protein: CASTRDRGSEAFF. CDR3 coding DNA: TGTGCCAGCACCAGGGACAGGGGCTCTGAAGCTTTCTTT.

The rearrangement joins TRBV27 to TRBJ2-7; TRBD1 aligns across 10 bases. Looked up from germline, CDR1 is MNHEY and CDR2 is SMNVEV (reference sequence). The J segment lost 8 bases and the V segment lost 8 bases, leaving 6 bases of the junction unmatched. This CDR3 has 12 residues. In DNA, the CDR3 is TGTGCCAGCGGACAGGGGGTAGACCAGCAGTACTTC. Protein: CASGQGVDQQYF.

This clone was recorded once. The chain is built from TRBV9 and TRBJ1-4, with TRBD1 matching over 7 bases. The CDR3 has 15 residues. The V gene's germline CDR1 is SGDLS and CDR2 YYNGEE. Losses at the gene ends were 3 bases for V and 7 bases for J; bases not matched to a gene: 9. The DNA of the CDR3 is TGTGCCAGCAGCGCCACCGGGACAGATGGTGAAAAACTGTTTTTT. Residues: CASSATGTDGEKLFF.

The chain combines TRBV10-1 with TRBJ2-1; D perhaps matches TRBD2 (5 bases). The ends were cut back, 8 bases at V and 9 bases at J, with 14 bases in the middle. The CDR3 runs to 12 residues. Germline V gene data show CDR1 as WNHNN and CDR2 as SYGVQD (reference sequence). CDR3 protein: CASGLLAGEQFF. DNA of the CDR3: TGCGCCAGCGGATTATTGGCGGGTGAGCAGTTCTTC.

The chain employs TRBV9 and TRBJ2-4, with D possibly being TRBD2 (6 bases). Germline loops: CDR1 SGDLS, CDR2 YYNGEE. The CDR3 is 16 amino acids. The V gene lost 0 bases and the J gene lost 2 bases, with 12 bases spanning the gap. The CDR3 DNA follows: TGTGCCAGCAGCGTAGGCGGAGGGGAATCCAAAAACATTCAGTACTTC. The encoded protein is CASSVGGGESKNIQYF. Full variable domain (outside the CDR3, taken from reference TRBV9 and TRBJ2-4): DSGVTQTPKHLITATGQRVTLRCSPRSGDLSVYWYQQSLDQGLQFLIQYYNGEERAKGNILERFSAQQFPDLHSELNLSSLELGDSALYFCASSVGGGESKNIQYFGAGTRLSVL.

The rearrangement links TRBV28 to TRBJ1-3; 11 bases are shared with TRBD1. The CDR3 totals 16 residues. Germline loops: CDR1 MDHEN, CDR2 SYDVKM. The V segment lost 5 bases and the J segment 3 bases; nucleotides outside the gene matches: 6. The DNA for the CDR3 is TGTGCCAGCAGTCCTGCCGGGACAGGGGGTGGAAACACCATATATTTT. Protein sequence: CASSPAGTGGGNTIYF.

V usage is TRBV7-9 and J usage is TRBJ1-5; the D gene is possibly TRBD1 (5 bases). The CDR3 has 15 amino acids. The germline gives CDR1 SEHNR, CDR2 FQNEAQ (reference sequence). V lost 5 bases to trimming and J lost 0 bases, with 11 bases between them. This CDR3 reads CASSGGHISNQPQHF. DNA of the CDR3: TGTGCCAGCAGCGGCGGACACATTAGCAATCAGCCCCAGCATTTT. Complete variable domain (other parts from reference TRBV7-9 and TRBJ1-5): DTGVSQNPRHKITKRGQNVTFRCDPISEHNRLYWYRQTLGQGPEFLTYFQNEAQLEKSRLLSDRFSAERPKGSFSTLEIQRTEQGDSAMYLCASSGGHISNQPQHFGDGTRLSIL.

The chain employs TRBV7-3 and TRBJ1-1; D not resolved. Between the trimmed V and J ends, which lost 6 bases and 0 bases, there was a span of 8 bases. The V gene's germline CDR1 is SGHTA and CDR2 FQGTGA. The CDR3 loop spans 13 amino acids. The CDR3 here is CASSQQMNTEAFF. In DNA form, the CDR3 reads TGTGCCAGCAGTCAACAAATGAACACTGAAGCTTTCTTT.

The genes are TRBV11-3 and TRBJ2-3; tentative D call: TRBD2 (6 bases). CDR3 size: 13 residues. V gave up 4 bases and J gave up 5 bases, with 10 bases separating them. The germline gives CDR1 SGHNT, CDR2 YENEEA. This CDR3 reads CASSWSSVDTQYF. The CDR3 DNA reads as TGTGCCAGCAGCTGGTCTAGCGTAGATACGCAGTATTTT.